One and the same sample provided the 31 T cell receptor beta chains below, sequenced in a study of shared clonotypes between healthy human individuals. TCRdb keeps only in-frame clones here, not all; method: immunoSEQ multiplex PCR. Of hundreds of thousands of clones listed, around 76% were seen once; the top ten hold more than 10%. Material: PBMCs. These receptor sequences come from a woman aged 40 to 50 in good health. Some clones in this sample may be carry-over from other donors' samples.

This chain uses TRBV6-1 with TRBJ1-5, with no clear D. Between the trimmed V and J ends, which lost 2 bases and 2 bases, there was a span of 13 bases. The CDR3 contains 16 residues. The germline gives CDR1 MNHNS, CDR2 SASEGT. CDR3 sequence reads: CASSEREGRRNQPQHF. CDR3 in DNA: TGTGCCAGCAGTGAAAGGGAGGGCCGGCGCAATCAGCCCCAGCATTTT.

The V gene is TRBV29-1, the J gene TRBJ1-2; D ambiguous. Germline assignment: CDR1 SQVTM and CDR2 ANQGSEA. CDR3 length equals 13 residues. Trimming cost V 5 bases and J 2 bases, with 12 bases left between them. The CDR3 here is CSVLKNTNYGYTF. In DNA, the CDR3 is TGCAGCGTTCTAAAGAATACAAACTATGGCTACACCTTC.

The CDR3 DNA follows: TGTGCCAGCAGCAAAGCGCTAGCGAAGAGCACAGATACGCAGTATTTT. Amino acids: CASSKALAKSTDTQYF. V usage is TRBV21-1 and J usage is TRBJ2-3; no DNA check was done on the table's D call, TRBD2. TRBV21-1 is given as a pseudogene. The CDR3 consists of 16 residues.

This chain connects TRBV15 to TRBJ2-7; D gene unclear. The germline V gene has CDR1 LNHNV and CDR2 YYDKDF (reference sequence). This CDR3 is built from 15 residues. The V gene lost 0 bases and the J gene lost 0 bases, with 9 bases spanning the gap. CDR3 region: CATSRDRGFSYEQYF. The CDR3 nucleotides are TGTGCCACCAGCAGAGATAGAGGCTTCTCCTACGAGCAGTACTTC.

The CDR3 is CASSYSLAGVGRYEQYF. CDR3 in DNA: TGTGCCAGCAGTTATTCCCTAGCGGGAGTCGGCCGCTACGAGCAGTACTTC. V usage is TRBV28 and J usage is TRBJ2-7, with 10 bases fitting TRBD2. The CDR3 consists of 17 residues. With V trimmed by 4 bases and J by 3 bases, 12 bases remained unmatched. Germline loops: CDR1 MDHEN, CDR2 SYDVKM.

The chain employs TRBV18 and TRBJ2-7, with TRBD2 matching 11 bases. The V and J ends lost 1 base and 5 bases, in that order; junction bases with no gene match: 13. The length of the CDR3 is 18 residues. Per germline, CDR1 KGHSH and CDR2 LQKENI. The CDR3 reads CASSPLLLAGELGNEQYF. In nucleotides, the CDR3 is TGTGCCAGCTCACCACTCTTACTAGCGGGAGAGCTGGGGAACGAGCAGTACTTC.

This chain connects TRBV6-5 to TRBJ2-1, with TRBD1 identical over 7 bases. Trimming took 6 bases from V and 10 from J; bases not matched to a gene: 6. The CDR3 totals 12 residues. Germline V gives CDR1 MNHEY, CDR2 SVGAGI. The CDR3 reads CASRVGDREQFF. CDR3 nucleotides: TGTGCCAGCAGGGTGGGGGACAGAGAGCAGTTCTTC.

The chain couples TRBV6-5 to TRBJ2-3; 10 nucleotides align to TRBD2. Germline values: CDR1 MNHEY, CDR2 SVGAGI. This CDR3 has 14 residues. V was pared by 7 bases and J by 4 bases, with 5 bases of the junction left unmatched. CDR3 nucleotides: TGTGCCAGCACCCCTAGCGGGAGCTCAGATACGCAGTATTTT. It is translated as CASTPSGSSDTQYF.

Turning to this clone: A much larger clone lies a single base off, so this may be a read error. The chain uses TRBV6-6 and TRBJ2-2, with 10 positions matching TRBD2. The CDR3 runs 15 residues. J lost 1 base, V lost 5 bases, and 1 base had no gene match. In germline, CDR1 is MNHNY, CDR2 SVGAGI (reference sequence). In nucleotides, the CDR3 is TGTGCCAGCAGTCGGACTAGCGGGAACACCGGGGAGCTGTTTTTT. Translated: CASSRTSGNTGELFF.

The chain recombines TRBV5-6 with TRBJ2-1, with TRBD2 matching over 9 bases. The CDR3 totals 15 residues. The germline gives CDR1 SGHDT, CDR2 YYEEEE. Losses at the gene ends were 2 bases for V and 4 bases for J; bases not matched to a gene: 4. The CDR3 DNA reads TGTGCCAGCAGCTTCGGGACTAGCATGTACAATGAGCAGTTCTTC. Its translation: CASSFGTSMYNEQFF.

This chain links TRBV19 with TRBJ1-1; D is possibly TRBD1 (5 bases). The V end lost 5 bases, the J end lost 1 base, and 17 bases lay between the germline ends. In germline, CDR1 is LNHDA, CDR2 SQIVND (reference sequence). There are 16 residues in the CDR3. DNA of the CDR3: TGTGCCAGTAGTTCTGACCGACAGTCGAGGAACACTGAAGCTTTCTTT. Translating gives CASSSDRQSRNTEAFF.

In its sample, this clone was seen once. The V gene is TRBV5-1, the J gene TRBJ2-2; D might be TRBD2 (6 bases). The CDR3 extends over 17 amino acids. Trimming removed 4 bases from V and 3 bases from J, with 19 bases in between. The germline V gene encodes CDR1 SGHRS and CDR2 YFSETQ. CDR3 coding DNA: TGCGCCAGCAGCGCGCCAGAGTCAACGGGGGACACCGGGGAGCTGTTTTTT. This translates into CASSAPESTGDTGELFF.

The chain uses TRBV19 and TRBJ1-3; D uncertain. The germline V and J ends were trimmed by 5 bases and 0 bases, with 8 bases remaining between them. The CDR3 runs 14 residues. Germline CDR1 reads LNHDA; CDR2 reads SQIVND (reference sequence). The CDR3 protein is CASSPLSSGNTIYF. The CDR3, as DNA: TGTGCCAGTAGTCCGTTGAGCTCTGGAAACACCATATATTTT.

V is TRBV14 and J is TRBJ1-2; D uncertain. Germline CDR1 is SGHDN and CDR2 is FVKESK. V was cut by 2 bases and J by 5 bases, with 6 bases left in between. The CDR3 covers 12 residues. The CDR3 region has the DNA TGTGCCAGCAGCCAATGGATTTATGGCTACACCTTC. Its protein product is CASSQWIYGYTF.

Note on this clone: Its ends do not fully match the called genes, so a read error is possible. The chain employs TRBV29-1 and TRBJ2-7, with 8 bases aligning to TRBD1. In germline, CDR1 is SQVTM, CDR2 ANQGSEA. The CDR3 consists of 16 residues. The CDR3 nucleotides are TGCAGCGTTGGGGGACGGACAGGGACCAAATCCTATGAGCAGTACTTC. Amino acid sequence: CSVGGRTGTKSYEQYF.

For this clone: Distinct nucleotide sequences in the sample also encode this CDR3. This chain joins TRBV29-1 and TRBJ2-7; 9 bases fit TRBD1. The CDR3 is 13 residues long. The trim removed 7 bases at V and 5 bases at J, leaving 9 bases unmatched. CDR1 and CDR2 (germline): SQVTM, ANQGSEA. The CDR3 DNA follows: TGCAGCGGGACGGACAGGGGTTGGGACGAGCAGTACTTC. Its protein product is CSGTDRGWDEQYF.

This clone turned up a few times. The chain links TRBV28 to TRBJ2-5; 9 bases are a match to TRBD1. The CDR3 has 15 amino acids. Germline V gene data show CDR1 as MDHEN and CDR2 as SYDVKM. The trim removed 2 bases at V and 7 bases at J, leaving 8 bases unmatched. The DNA for the CDR3 is TGTGCCAGCAGTTTACCCGGGACAGGGAGGGTGACCCAGTACTTC. The encoded protein is CASSLPGTGRVTQYF.

V gene TRBV4-2 combines with J gene TRBJ1-1; no firm D call. Germline V gene lookup returns CDR1 LGHNA and CDR2 YNFKEQ. The V gene lost 1 base and the J gene lost 5 bases, with 14 bases spanning the gap. This CDR3 spans 15 amino acids. DNA for the CDR3: TGTGCCAGCAGCCAAGCTTCCGGTTCGGGGACTGAAGCTTTCTTT. Translating it yields CASSQASGSGTEAFF.

On this clone: A read error likely explains this, since a far larger clone differs by one base. Other DNA sequences in this sample translate to the same CDR3. This rearrangement joins TRBV2 to TRBJ1-5; no clear D gene. The CDR3 loop spans 13 amino acids. Germline CDR1 and CDR2: SNHLY and FYNNEI. The V and J ends lost 9 bases and 0 bases respectively, with 9 bases between them. As DNA, the CDR3 is TGTGCCAGTAGACGGGATAGCAATCAGCCCCAGCATTTT. This gives the protein CASRRDSNQPQHF. Looking up the rest from reference TRBV2 and TRBJ1-5 gives the full variable domain: EPEVTQTPSHQVTQMGQEVILRCVPISNHLYFYWYRQILGQKVEFLVSFYNNEISEKSEIFDDQFSVERPDGSNFTLKIRSTKLEDSAMYFCASRRDSNQPQHFGDGTRLSIL.

CDR3 amino acids: CASSSSPDIQYF. The CDR3 DNA reads as TGTGCCAGCAGTTCGAGCCCGGACATTCAGTACTTC. The chain links TRBV6-5 to TRBJ2-4; no definite D call. The CDR3 length is 12 residues. Trimming left V 4 bases short and J 8 bases short, with 9 bases between. Germline V gene sequence: CDR1 MNHEY, CDR2 SVGAGI.

The V call is TRBV5-8, the J call TRBJ2-7, with D possibly matching TRBD2 (6 bases). The germline gives CDR1 SGHTS, CDR2 YDEGEE. V was cut by 0 bases and J by 7 bases, with 23 bases left in between. CDR3 length: 17 amino acids. The CDR3 sequence: CASSLGREPRFHEEQYF. In DNA, the CDR3 is TGTGCCAGCAGCTTGGGCCGGGAGCCCCGTTTTCACGAGGAGCAGTACTTC. Full variable domain (rest looked up from reference TRBV5-8 and TRBJ2-7): EAGVTQSPTHLIKTRGQQATLRCSPISGHTSVYWYQQALGLGLQFLLWYDEGEERNRGNFPPRFSGRQFPNYSSELNVNALELEDSALYLCASSLGREPRFHEEQYFGPGTRLTVT.

The rearrangement uses TRBV21-1 and TRBJ1-2; TRBD1 is the table's D call and was not checked against the DNA. TRBV21-1 is shown as a pseudogene. The CDR3 loop spans 13 amino acids. CDR3 sequence reads: CASIKQIFYGYTF. Written as DNA, the CDR3 is TGTGCCAGCATCAAACAGATTTTCTATGGCTACACCTTC.

This clone was seen a few times. The chain combines TRBV30 with TRBJ2-5, with D perhaps matching TRBD2 (6 bases). Trimming removed 0 bases at V and 0 bases at J, with 14 bases between. Per the germline V gene, CDR1 is GTSNPN and CDR2 is SVGIG (reference sequence). The CDR3 covers 16 residues. This CDR3 is CAWSVLDRDYQETQYF. The CDR3 nucleotides are TGTGCCTGGAGTGTACTAGACCGGGACTACCAAGAGACCCAGTACTTC.

This sequence joins TRBV5-1 and TRBJ2-2; 9 bases line up with TRBD2. V was clipped by 6 bases and J by 4 bases; unmatched bases: 7. The germline V gene encodes CDR1 SGHRS and CDR2 YFSETQ. This CDR3 spans 15 amino acids. The DNA for the CDR3 is TGCGCCAGCAACCTAGGACTAGCGAGCACCGGGGAGCTGTTTTTT. Translation: CASNLGLASTGELFF.

The chain links TRBV5-1 to TRBJ2-7; 7 bases are a match to TRBD1. The CDR3 has 14 amino acids. The ends lost 4 bases at V and 0 bases at J; junction bases unmatched: 4. The germline CDR1 and CDR2 sequences are SGHRS and YFSETQ. The CDR3 region has the DNA TGCGCCAGCAGCAGCACAGGGGCCTCCTACGAGCAGTACTTC. This sequence encodes CASSSTGASYEQYF.

This chain uses TRBV6-1 with TRBJ2-2; unclear D gene. This CDR3 region has 15 residues. CDR1 is MNHNS and CDR2 is SASEGT in the germline V gene. V lost 7 bases to trimming and J lost 3 bases, with 15 bases between them. CDR3 protein: CASTPAPTDTGELFF. In DNA form, the CDR3 reads TGTGCCAGCACCCCCGCGCCGACGGACACCGGGGAGCTGTTTTTT.

V and J are TRBV28 and TRBJ1-2; D is unclear. V dropped 4 bases and J dropped 4 bases, with 19 bases sitting between them. The CDR3 has 16 amino acids. CDR1 is MDHEN and CDR2 is SYDVKM in the germline V gene. This CDR3 is CASSSMDASRIYGYTF. The CDR3 coding sequence is TGTGCCAGCAGTTCCATGGATGCCTCCCGGATCTATGGCTACACCTTC.

The table lists this clone with a count of one. V gene TRBV10-3 combines with J gene TRBJ2-5; weak D call: TRBD2 (5 bases). Germline V gene lookup returns CDR1 ENHRY and CDR2 SYGVKD. Trimming stripped 0 bases from V and 7 bases from J, with 12 bases between. The CDR3 covers 14 residues. Here the CDR3 reads CAISESLGVVTQYF. For the CDR3, the DNA is TGTGCCATCAGTGAGTCGCTCGGGGTAGTGACCCAGTACTTC.

This clone has more than one count but fewer than ten. The V and J genes are TRBV28 and TRBJ1-2; D possibly corresponds to TRBD1 (5 bases). From germline, CDR1 is MDHEN and CDR2 SYDVKM. The ends were cut back, 5 bases at V and 2 bases at J, with 15 bases in the middle. The CDR3 totals 15 residues. CDR3 protein: CASSTYRQGNYGYTF. CDR3 sequence (DNA): TGTGCCAGCAGTACTTATCGGCAGGGCAACTATGGCTACACCTTC.

In its sample, this clone was seen once. The same CDR3 is also encoded by other DNA sequences in this sample. The chain links TRBV20-1 to TRBJ2-7; 7 positions match TRBD1. This CDR3 comprises 11 residues. With V trimmed by 5 bases and J by 4 bases, 2 bases remained unmatched. Germline V gene data show CDR1 as DFQATT and CDR2 as SNEGSKA (reference sequence). CDR3 in DNA: TGCAGTGCTTCCAGGGGGTACGAGCAGTACTTC. It yields the protein CSASRGYEQYF.

In regard to this clone: A much larger clone lies a single base off, so this may be a read error. The gene calls are TRBV29-1 and TRBJ1-1; possibly TRBD1 for D (5 bases). This CDR3 is built from 13 residues. The germline V gene encodes CDR1 SQVTM and CDR2 ANQGSEA. V lost 0 bases to trimming and J lost 10 bases, with 15 bases between them. CDR3 sequence reads: CSVEDQGLGGAFF. In nucleotides, the CDR3 is TGCAGCGTTGAAGATCAGGGCCTCGGGGGAGCTTTCTTT.